Listed below are T cell receptor beta chains from one sample, sequenced in a study of blood T cell repertoires in COVID-19. Profiling relied on immunoSEQ multiplex PCR, and the TCRdb table lists in-frame clones only, not all of them. The sample shows about 160,000 clones, roughly 93% of them seen only once. Sequences were obtained from peripheral blood. These receptor sequences come from a man between 18 and 29 years old with acute or convalescent COVID-19. Both conserved end residues are part of each CDR3. A D gene is named only where the DNA matches it firmly. For some rows the clone size is stated as once, few or many, or as a class when expanded; others skip it.

J gene	V gene	D gene	clone size	CDR3 DNA	CDR3 protein
TRBJ2-7	TRBV5-6	TRBD1	once	TGTGCCAGCAGCCCAACTGGACAGGGGGCGGAAGAGCAGTACTTC	CASSPTGQGAEEQYF
TRBJ1-4	TRBV5-4	TRBD1	.	TGTGCCAGCAGCTTAACAGGGGATGAAAAACTGTTTTTT	CASSLTGDEKLFF
TRBJ1-2	TRBV30	TRBD1	once	TGTGCCTGGAGTATGTCAGGGGGCGGTGGCTACACCTTC	CAWSMSGGGGYTF
TRBJ1-1	TRBV5-6	.	few	TGTGCCAGCAGCTGGGGACACCTCGGCACTGAAGCTTTCTTT	CASSWGHLGTEAFF
TRBJ1-1	TRBV5-1	.	few	TGCGCCAGCAGCTTCAACCAGGGGAACACTGAAGCTTTCTTT	CASSFNQGNTEAFF
TRBJ1-5	TRBV7-9	TRBD1	once	TGTGCCAGCAGCTCAAACATACAGGGGGATCAGCCCCAGCATTTT	CASSSNIQGDQPQHF
TRBJ2-6	TRBV5-1	.	.	TGCGCCAGCAGCTTGGGCGAGTCTGGGGCCAACGTCCTGACTTTC	CASSLGESGANVLTF
TRBJ2-1	TRBV3-1/TRBV3-2	TRBD2	few	TGTGCCAGCAGCCGCCCGGTGCGAGTGAGCGGGAGGGCCGGGGGGGTCAATGAGCAGTTCTTC	CASSRPVRVSGRAGGVNEQFF
TRBJ1-3	TRBV5-1	TRBD1	.	TGCGCCAGCAGCTTGCAGGGGGCGCAGGGAAACACCATATATTTT	CASSLQGAQGNTIYF
TRBJ1-2	TRBV19	TRBD1	.	TGTGCCAGTACCCCTCATGGGACAGGGGCTGGCTACACCTTC	CASTPHGTGAGYTF
TRBJ1-1	TRBV5-8	TRBD1	.	TGTGCCAGCAGCTTGGTCTGGGGTGACACAGGGGGCGAGAGGATGAAAGCTTTCTTT	CASSLVWGDTGGERMKAFF
TRBJ2-5	TRBV6-6	TRBD2	.	TGTGCCAGCATATGGGGGGGTAGCGGGGGTCAAGAGACCCAGTACTTC	CASIWGGSGGQETQYF
TRBJ1-2	TRBV11-2	TRBD1	.	TGTGCCAGCAGCTCCGGGACAGGGGGCTTTGGCTACACCTTC	CASSSGTGGFGYTF
TRBJ1-1	TRBV19	TRBD1	.	TGTGCCAGTAGTTACGGACAGGGCGAAGCTTTCTTT	CASSYGQGEAFF
TRBJ1-2	TRBV6-5	TRBD1	.	TGTGCCAGCAGTTCCAGGACAGGTTATGGCTACACCTTC	CASSSRTGYGYTF
TRBJ1-4	TRBV2	TRBD1	.	TGTGCCAGCAGTGCACGAGGAGGGGGCATTAATGAAAAACTGTTTTTT	CASSARGGGINEKLFF
TRBJ2-4	TRBV19	TRBD2	.	TGTGCCAGTAGTAGGGGACACCTAGCGGGAGGGCCCAAAAACATTCAGTACTTC	CASSRGHLAGGPKNIQYF
TRBJ1-2	TRBV5-5	.	.	TGTGCCAGCAACCTTTTTACGGGACAACGGAGCAACACCTTC	CASNLFTGQRSNTF
TRBJ1-4	TRBV21-1	.	.	TGTGCCAGCAGGGACATTCATGAAAAACTGTTTTTT	CASRDIHEKLFF
TRBJ2-3	TRBV19	TRBD2	.	TGTGCCAGTAGCTTAGCGGGGGTTAGCACAGATACGCAGTATTTT	CASSLAGVSTDTQYF
TRBJ1-2	TRBV18	.	.	TGTGCCAGCTCCTGGGAGAGGTGGTATGGCTACACCTTC	CASSWERWYGYTF
TRBJ2-5	TRBV7-7	TRBD1	.	TGTGCCAGCAGCCGAGGGACAGCCTACGAGACCCAGTACTTC	CASSRGTAYETQYF
TRBJ1-1	TRBV5-1	.	.	TGCGCCAGCAGCCTGACTACGACGGTGAACACTGAAGCTTTCTTT	CASSLTTTVNTEAFF
TRBJ1-3	TRBV4-2	.	.	TGTGCCAGCAGCCAAGACTCCGGGAAGGCTACTGGAAACACCATATATTTT	CASSQDSGKATGNTIYF
TRBJ2-7	TRBV5-1	.	.	TGCGCCAGCAGCCAGTACCAGCAGGGTCCCTACGAGCAGTACTTC	CASSQYQQGPYEQYF
TRBJ2-5	TRBV7-8	TRBD2	.	TGTGCCAGCAGCTTAGTCGGGCTAGCGGGAGAAGAGACCCAGTACTTC	CASSLVGLAGEETQYF
TRBJ2-1	TRBV24-1	.	.	TGTGCCACCAGTGTTAATACGCGCAATGAGCAGTTCTTC	CATSVNTRNEQFF
TRBJ2-1	TRBV10-1	TRBD2	.	TGCGCCAGCAGTCCGGGACTAGCGGGAGTGGACAATGAGCAGTTCTTC	CASSPGLAGVDNEQFF
TRBJ1-2	TRBV5-4	.	.	TGTGCCAGCAGCTTCACGTTTGCGGGATACTATGGCTACACCTTC	CASSFTFAGYYGYTF
TRBJ2-1	TRBV14	TRBD1	.	TGTGCCAGCAGCCAAAAGGGCGGGACAGGGGGCTTCATTAGCTCCTACAATGAGCAGTTCTTC	CASSQKGGTGGFISSYNEQFF
TRBJ1-1	TRBV12-5	.	.	TGTGCTAGTGGTTGGGGGGGCACTGAAGCTTTCTTT	CASGWGGTEAFF
TRBJ2-3	TRBV9	.	.	TGTGCCAGCAGCGTAGTATCCGAGGGAGATACGCAGTATTTT	CASSVVSEGDTQYF
TRBJ2-2	TRBV20-1	.	.	TGCAGTGCTAGTGGAGCGTCGAACACCGGGGAGCTGTTTTTT	CSASGASNTGELFF
TRBJ2-1	TRBV5-1	.	.	TGCGCCAGCAGCCCGGGACTGTACCCCAAAATTTACAATGAGCAGTTCTTC	CASSPGLYPKIYNEQFF
TRBJ1-2	TRBV30	.	.	TGTGCCTGGAGGACCCAGGGTGGCTACACCTTC	CAWRTQGGYTF
TRBJ2-2	TRBV24-1	.	.	TGTGCCACCAGTCTGTCCGGGGAGCTGTTTTTT	CATSLSGELFF